This T cell receptor (beta chain) was sequenced in a study of T cells in Graves' hyperthyroidism and ophthalmopathy. Remarks on this clonotype: The antigen is unknown.

If no ophthalmopathy progression occurred within 18 months, Graves' hyperthyroidism was stable. Study conclusions and caveats: The model's output predicted ophthalmopathy at a median of around 6.9 months prior to onset. Also found in blood were most expanded thyroid clonotypes above 0.001.

TCR beta CDR3 regions were amplified from RNA. RT-PCR in the first round (using the HTBI primer set) targeted the TCR CDR3. TCRdb processed the multiplex PCR reads anew with MiXCR; each CDR3 protein has one entry. The sample consists of roughly 700,000 distinct CDR3 sequences, approximately 15% of them appearing once. Source material: blood. The source is a man aged 50 or older with Graves' hyperthyroidism.

The CDR3, as DNA: TGTGCCAGCAGCTTAATCAGGGGCTATGGCTACACCTTC. Translating it yields CASSLIRGYGYTF. This rearrangement joins TRBV7-2 to TRBJ1-2, with D possibly TRBD1 on 6 matching bases. CDR1 and CDR2 (germline): SGHTA, FQGNSA. The CDR3 runs to 13 residues. V lost 2 bases and J lost 4, with 8 bases in between.